A selection of T cell receptor beta chains follows, all from one sample in a study of regulatory T cells in long-lasting Graves disease. TCRdb analysed the multiplex PCR reads with MiXCR anew, one entry per CDR3 protein. The sample yields over 500,000 distinct CDR3 sequences, 15% to 20% seen once. These same records also appear under a second study, on T cells in Graves' hyperthyroidism and ophthalmopathy.

Sample: peripheral blood mononuclear cells (PBMCs), taken at new diagnosis, from a patient treated with antithyroid drugs. These receptor sequences come from a woman younger than 45 with Graves disease. The CDR3 runs from the conserved cysteine through the conserved F or W. D genes are given only for firm matches. Some rows mark clone size as missing; the rest say once, few, many or name a class of expanded clone.

V	D	size	J	DNA	CDR3
TRBV6-1	TRBD1	few	TRBJ2-3	TGTGCCAGCAGGACGACAGGGGGACCCACAGATACGCAGTATTTT	CASRTTGGPTDTQYF
TRBV7-9	.	many	TRBJ2-2	TGTGCCAGCAGCCCGCAGGGCATAGGCACCGGGGAGCTGTTTTTT	CASSPQGIGTGELFF
TRBV9	.	few	TRBJ2-5	TGTGCCAGCAGCTTAACCGGGACTCCTGCTCTAGAGACCCAGTACTTC	CASSLTGTPALETQYF
TRBV20-1	TRBD2	many	TRBJ2-5	TGCAGTGCTAGTGGCGGGGGGCGAGAGACCCAGTACTTC	CSASGGGRETQYF
TRBV9	TRBD1	many	TRBJ1-2	TGTGCCAGCAGCGTAGACACGGGACAGACCTATGGCTACACCTTC	CASSVDTGQTYGYTF
TRBV28	TRBD1	many	TRBJ1-4	TGTGCCAGCAGTCCACCCGGGACAGTGTTAGAAAAACTGTTTTTT	CASSPPGTVLEKLFF
TRBV3-1	.	few	TRBJ1-6	TGTGCCAGCAGCCAAGCTATCGCAGATTCACCCCTCCACTTT	CASSQAIADSPLHF
TRBV27	.	few	TRBJ2-5	TGTGCCAGCAGTTTAGCGGTCGGACAGACCCAGTACTTC	CASSLAVGQTQYF
TRBV14	TRBD1	few	TRBJ2-1	TGTGCCAGCAGCCCCTTAACATCTACAGGGGCTCGTGAGCAGTTCTTC	CASSPLTSTGAREQFF
TRBV6-5	.	many	TRBJ1-1	TGTGCCAGCAGTTACTCCCCGGCGAACACTGAAGCTTTCTTT	CASSYSPANTEAFF
TRBV28	.	many	TRBJ1-2	TGTGCCAGCAGCCTGGGGCATAGGATGGTTGGCTACACCTTC	CASSLGHRMVGYTF
TRBV19	.	.	TRBJ2-7	TGTGCCAGTAGTGGGGTGACTCAATCAGGCTACGAGCAGTACTTC	CASSGVTQSGYEQYF
TRBV7-7	.	few	TRBJ1-3	TGTGCTAGCAGTCCCGACCCAGGGACTGGAAACACCATATATTTT	CASSPDPGTGNTIYF
TRBV2	.	many	TRBJ1-4	TGTGCCAGCAGACAGGAAAAACTGTTTTTT	CASRQEKLFF
TRBV20-1	TRBD1	many	TRBJ2-5	TGCAGTGCTAGTAACAGGGGGTCCCGCCAAGAGACCCAGTACTTC	CSASNRGSRQETQYF
TRBV6-5	TRBD2	few	TRBJ2-1	TGTGCCAGCAGTTACTCGGGTAGCGGGAGTTGGGTTGACAATGAGCAGTTCTTC	CASSYSGSGSWVDNEQFF
TRBV30	.	few	TRBJ2-5	TGTGCCGGGTCTTTTTTACAAGAGACCCAGTACTTC	CAGSFLQETQYF
TRBV11-2	TRBD1	many	TRBJ2-5	TGTGCCAGCAGCCTGGGACAGAAAGAGACCCAGTACTTC	CASSLGQKETQYF
TRBV2	.	many	TRBJ2-1	TGTGCCAGCAGTGACGGACTCAATGAGCAGTTCTTC	CASSDGLNEQFF
TRBV28	TRBD2	many	TRBJ2-1	TGTGCCAGCAGCACCCCCGCCGGACTAGCTGGCCGGGATGAGCAGTTCTTC	CASSTPAGLAGRDEQFF
TRBV27	TRBD1	many	TRBJ1-1	TGTGCCAGCAGGCAACAGGGGAGGACTGAAGCTTTCTTT	CASRQQGRTEAFF
TRBV28	TRBD1	.	TRBJ1-5	TGTGCCAGCAGCCCTGCGACAGGGGGTAGGCAGCCCCAGCATTTT	CASSPATGGRQPQHF
TRBV2	TRBD1	many	TRBJ1-5	TGTGCCAGCAGGGGGGGCGGGACAGGGCTCGGCCAGCCCCAGCATTTT	CASRGGGTGLGQPQHF
TRBV5-1	.	few	TRBJ1-2	TGCGCCAGCAGCTTGGGGCAGAGGACCTTGCTCAACCATGGCTACACCTTC	CASSLGQRTLLNHGYTF
TRBV30	.	many	TRBJ2-1	TGTGCCTGGAGTCGCAATGAGCAGTTCTTC	CAWSRNEQFF
TRBV6-1	.	many	TRBJ1-2	TGTGCCAGCGAACAACAGGGTCTGACCTATGGCTACACCTTC	CASEQQGLTYGYTF
TRBV20-1	TRBD2	.	TRBJ2-1	TGCAGTGCGCCCGTGCCACTAGCGGGAGGGGGAAATGAGCAGTTCTTC	CSAPVPLAGGGNEQFF
TRBV4-1	.	.	TRBJ1-5	TGCGCCAGCAGCCAAGACAGGGCGGAGCCCCAGCATTTT	CASSQDRAEPQHF